A selection of T cell receptor beta chains follows, all from one sample in a study of shared clonotypes between healthy human individuals. The assay was immunoSEQ multiplex PCR, and TCRdb's table has in-frame clones only and misses some. Among millions of clones, about 95% were seen once, and the ten largest hold 0.85% to 1.3%. The source material was naive CD8+ T cells sorted from blood. These receptors came from a man younger than 35 in good health. CDR3s include the opening cysteine and the closing phenylalanine or tryptophan. The D gene is left open where the match is weak.

d_call: -
j_call: TRBJ2-1
v_call: TRBV9
cdr3_length: 12
cdr3_aa: CASSVGTPEQFF
cdr3_nt: TGTGCCAGCAGCGTAGGGACACCGGAGCAGTTCTTC

d_call: TRBD2
j_call: TRBJ2-3
v_call: TRBV4-3
cdr3_length: 16
cdr3_aa: CASSQVAGLSTDTQYF
cdr3_nt: TGCGCCAGCAGCCAAGTAGCGGGACTCTCCACAGATACGCAGTATTTT

d_call: TRBD2
j_call: TRBJ2-7
v_call: TRBV27
cdr3_length: 14
cdr3_aa: CASSGGLAPYEQYF
cdr3_nt: TGTGCCAGCAGTGGGGGACTAGCTCCCTACGAGCAGTACTTC

d_call: -
j_call: TRBJ2-5
v_call: TRBV5-4
cdr3_length: 15
cdr3_aa: CASSPGGDTQETQYF
cdr3_nt: TGTGCCAGCAGCCCGGGCGGCGACACCCAAGAGACCCAGTACTTC

d_call: -
j_call: TRBJ1-1
v_call: TRBV25-1
cdr3_length: 14
cdr3_aa: CASSEDELNTEAFF
cdr3_nt: TGTGCCAGCAGTGAGGACGAGTTGAACACTGAAGCTTTCTTT

d_call: -
j_call: TRBJ2-7
v_call: TRBV10-3
cdr3_length: 15
cdr3_aa: CAISESGSPRLEQYF
cdr3_nt: TGTGCCATCAGTGAGTCCGGATCGCCCCGGCTCGAGCAGTACTTC

d_call: -
j_call: TRBJ1-4
v_call: TRBV13
cdr3_length: 15
cdr3_aa: CASKGRFRANEKLFF
cdr3_nt: TGTGCCAGCAAGGGGAGATTTCGGGCTAATGAAAAACTGTTTTTT

d_call: -
j_call: TRBJ2-3
v_call: TRBV6-1
cdr3_length: 15
cdr3_aa: CASSSPFASTDTQYF
cdr3_nt: TGTGCCAGCAGTTCCCCATTTGCTAGCACAGATACGCAGTATTTT

d_call: TRBD2
j_call: TRBJ2-1
v_call: TRBV5-1
cdr3_length: 15
cdr3_aa: CASSESGGMYNEQFF
cdr3_nt: TGCGCCAGCAGCGAAAGCGGGGGGATGTACAATGAGCAGTTCTTC

d_call: TRBD1
j_call: TRBJ2-7
v_call: TRBV29-1
cdr3_length: 13
cdr3_aa: CSVIGQGVYEQYF
cdr3_nt: TGCAGCGTTATCGGACAGGGGGTATACGAGCAGTACTTC

d_call: -
j_call: TRBJ1-6
v_call: TRBV6-6
cdr3_length: 15
cdr3_aa: CASFTGSSYNSPLHF
cdr3_nt: TGTGCCAGTTTTACAGGGAGCTCCTATAATTCACCCCTCCACTTT

d_call: -
j_call: TRBJ2-5
v_call: TRBV5-1
cdr3_length: 15
cdr3_aa: CASSKLVAGRETQYF
cdr3_nt: TGCGCCAGCAGCAAACTCGTGGCAGGGAGAGAGACCCAGTACTTC

d_call: -
j_call: TRBJ2-7
v_call: TRBV9
cdr3_length: 13
cdr3_aa: CASSGPLGGEQYF
cdr3_nt: TGTGCCAGCAGCGGCCCCCTGGGAGGTGAGCAGTACTTC

d_call: -
j_call: TRBJ1-5
v_call: TRBV6-1
cdr3_length: 11
cdr3_aa: CASRDDQPQHF
cdr3_nt: TGTGCCAGCAGGGACGATCAGCCCCAGCATTTT

d_call: -
j_call: TRBJ2-3
v_call: TRBV2
cdr3_length: 15
cdr3_aa: CASSDPRLGTDTQYF
cdr3_nt: TGTGCCAGCAGTGACCCCAGGCTGGGCACAGATACGCAGTATTTT

d_call: TRBD2
j_call: TRBJ2-7
v_call: TRBV9
cdr3_length: 15
cdr3_aa: CASSEASGVYYEQYF
cdr3_nt: TGTGCCAGCAGCGAAGCTAGCGGGGTATACTACGAGCAGTACTTC

d_call: -
j_call: TRBJ2-7
v_call: TRBV30
cdr3_length: 14
cdr3_aa: CAWRLAGLSYEQYF
cdr3_nt: TGTGCCTGGAGGTTGGCCGGGCTCTCCTACGAGCAGTACTTC

d_call: -
j_call: TRBJ1-1
v_call: TRBV4-1
cdr3_length: 14
cdr3_aa: CASSQEGWDGEAFF
cdr3_nt: TGCGCCAGCAGCCAAGAGGGGTGGGACGGAGAAGCTTTCTTT

d_call: TRBD1
j_call: TRBJ1-2
v_call: TRBV28
cdr3_length: 13
cdr3_aa: CASSSSGTGANTF
cdr3_nt: TGTGCCAGCAGTTCCTCCGGGACAGGGGCCAACACCTTC

d_call: -
j_call: TRBJ1-5
v_call: TRBV4-1
cdr3_length: 14
cdr3_aa: CASSQRVGNQPQHF
cdr3_nt: TGCGCCAGCAGCCAACGGGTGGGCAATCAGCCCCAGCATTTT

d_call: -
j_call: TRBJ1-1
v_call: TRBV10-2
cdr3_length: 12
cdr3_aa: CASRTVNTEAFF
cdr3_nt: TGCGCCAGTCGGACGGTGAACACTGAAGCTTTCTTT

d_call: -
j_call: TRBJ1-4
v_call: TRBV10-3
cdr3_length: 16
cdr3_aa: CAISESRGAESEKLFF
cdr3_nt: TGTGCCATCAGTGAGTCGCGAGGGGCGGAGAGTGAAAAACTGTTTTTT

d_call: TRBD1
j_call: TRBJ1-2
v_call: TRBV6-1
cdr3_length: 17
cdr3_aa: CASSDLAVQGMAYGYTF
cdr3_nt: TGTGCCAGCAGTGACCTAGCAGTACAGGGGATGGCCTATGGCTACACCTTC

d_call: TRBD1
j_call: TRBJ2-3
v_call: TRBV4-1
cdr3_length: 16
cdr3_aa: CASSTEWGQGVNTQYF
cdr3_nt: TGCGCCAGCAGCACCGAATGGGGACAGGGCGTTAATACGCAGTATTTT